The T cell receptor (beta chain) under discussion was sequenced for a study of blood T cells in healthy people across ages. General study findings and limits: There was a strong correlation between TCR beta diversity and naive T cell percentage.

Peripheral blood was drawn, approximately 10 milliliters per donor. CDR1 is SGHTA and CDR2 is FQGNSA in the germline V gene. The CDR3 has 15 amino acids. About this clonotype itself: As yet, its antigen is unknown. The junction shows a germline mismatch at one end, possibly a read error.

A J-beta primer mix and a sample-barcoded 5' primer were used in a second PCR of roughly 6 to 12 cycles. Template switching added a 12-random-nucleotide identifier to every cDNA molecule. TCRdb reprocessed the 5' RACE reads via MiXCR and lists one record per CDR3 protein. This table has roughly 1.5 million distinct CDR3 sequences, approximately 43% appearing once. This receptor was identified in a woman under 30 in good health. The sequenced sample consisted of blood. V and J are TRBV7-2 and TRBJ2-3; 7 bases line up with TRBD1. In DNA form, the CDR3 reads TGTGCCAACAGCTTCAGGGGGTTCAGCACAGATACGCTGTATTTT. Translated, it gives CANSFRGFSTDTLYF.